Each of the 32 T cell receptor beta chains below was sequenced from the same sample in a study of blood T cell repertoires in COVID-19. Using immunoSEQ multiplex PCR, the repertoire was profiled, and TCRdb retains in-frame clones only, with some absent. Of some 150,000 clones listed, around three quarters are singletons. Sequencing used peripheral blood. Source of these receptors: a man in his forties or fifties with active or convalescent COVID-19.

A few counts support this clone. CDR3 protein: CASSPYQGYEQYF. CDR3 DNA: TGTGCCAGCAGCCCCTACCAGGGATACGAGCAGTACTTC. The chain uses TRBV7-3 and TRBJ2-7, with D possibly matching TRBD1 (5 bases). CDR1 and CDR2 from the germline V gene are SGHTA and FQGTGA. V was trimmed by 5 bases and J by 4 bases, leaving 12 bases between them. This CDR3 contains 13 residues.

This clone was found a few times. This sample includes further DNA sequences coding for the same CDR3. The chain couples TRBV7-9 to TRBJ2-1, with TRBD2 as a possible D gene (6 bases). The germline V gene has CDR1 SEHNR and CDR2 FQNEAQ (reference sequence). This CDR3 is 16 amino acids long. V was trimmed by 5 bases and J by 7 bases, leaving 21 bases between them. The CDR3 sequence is CASSQTTSGSGNEQFF. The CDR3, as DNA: TGTGCCAGCAGCCAGACTACTTCCGGGAGTGGGAATGAGCAGTTCTTC.

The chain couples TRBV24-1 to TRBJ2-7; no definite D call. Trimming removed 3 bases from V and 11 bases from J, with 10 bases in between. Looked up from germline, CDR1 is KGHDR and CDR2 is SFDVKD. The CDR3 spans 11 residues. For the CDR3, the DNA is TGTGCCACCAGTGATAGTTCTATGGAGTACTTC. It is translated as CATSDSSMEYF.

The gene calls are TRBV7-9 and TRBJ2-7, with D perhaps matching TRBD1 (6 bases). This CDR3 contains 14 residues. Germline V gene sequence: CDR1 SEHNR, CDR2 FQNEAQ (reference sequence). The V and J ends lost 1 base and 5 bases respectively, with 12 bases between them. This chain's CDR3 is CASSLEQGYHEQYF. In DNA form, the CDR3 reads TGTGCCAGCAGCTTAGAACAGGGATACCACGAGCAGTACTTC.

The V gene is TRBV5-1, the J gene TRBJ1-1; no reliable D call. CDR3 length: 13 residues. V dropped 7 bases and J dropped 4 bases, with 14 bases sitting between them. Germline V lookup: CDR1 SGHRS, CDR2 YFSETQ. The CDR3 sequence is CASRVGGITEAFF. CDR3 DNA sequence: TGCGCCAGCCGGGTAGGAGGGATCACTGAAGCTTTCTTT.

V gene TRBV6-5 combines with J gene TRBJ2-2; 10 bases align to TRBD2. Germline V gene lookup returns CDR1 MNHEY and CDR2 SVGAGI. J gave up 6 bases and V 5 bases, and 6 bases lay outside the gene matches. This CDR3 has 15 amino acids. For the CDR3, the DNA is TGTGCCAGCAGTAAACCCGGGACTAGCGCCGGGGAGCTGTTTTTT. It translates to CASSKPGTSAGELFF.

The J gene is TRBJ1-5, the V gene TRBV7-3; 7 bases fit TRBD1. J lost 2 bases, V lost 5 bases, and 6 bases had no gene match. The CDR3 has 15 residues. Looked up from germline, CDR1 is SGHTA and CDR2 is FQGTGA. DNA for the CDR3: TGTGCCAGCAGCGTCGAAGGGGGCGGCAATCAGCCCCAGCATTTT. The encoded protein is CASSVEGGGNQPQHF.

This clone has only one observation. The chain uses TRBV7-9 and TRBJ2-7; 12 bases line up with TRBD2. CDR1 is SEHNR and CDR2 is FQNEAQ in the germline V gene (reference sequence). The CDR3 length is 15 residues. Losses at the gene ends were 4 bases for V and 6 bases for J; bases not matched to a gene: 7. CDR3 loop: CASSSSLAGGSEQYF. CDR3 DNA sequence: TGTGCCAGCAGCTCATCACTAGCGGGAGGTTCCGAGCAGTACTTC.

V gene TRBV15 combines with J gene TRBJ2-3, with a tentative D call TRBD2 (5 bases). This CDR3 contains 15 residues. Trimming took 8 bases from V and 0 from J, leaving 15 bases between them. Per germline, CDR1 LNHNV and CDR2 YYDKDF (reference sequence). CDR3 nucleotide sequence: TGTGCCACCCAAGACCTAGCCTCTAGCACAGATACGCAGTATTTT. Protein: CATQDLASSTDTQYF.

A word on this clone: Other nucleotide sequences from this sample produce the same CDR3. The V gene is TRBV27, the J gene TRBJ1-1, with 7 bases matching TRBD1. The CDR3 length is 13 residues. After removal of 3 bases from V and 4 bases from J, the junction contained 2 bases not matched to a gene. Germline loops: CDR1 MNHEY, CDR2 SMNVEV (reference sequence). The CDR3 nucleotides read TGTGCCAGCAGTTTGGGGACAGCCACTGAAGCTTTCTTT. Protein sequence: CASSLGTATEAFF.

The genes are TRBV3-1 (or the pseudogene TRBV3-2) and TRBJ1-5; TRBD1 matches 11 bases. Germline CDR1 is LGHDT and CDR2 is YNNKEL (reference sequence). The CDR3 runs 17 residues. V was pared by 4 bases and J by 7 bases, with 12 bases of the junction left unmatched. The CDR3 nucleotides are TGTGCCAGCAGCCCCAAAAGACGGACAGGGGGCAGGCAGCCCCAGCATTTT. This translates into CASSPKRRTGGRQPQHF.

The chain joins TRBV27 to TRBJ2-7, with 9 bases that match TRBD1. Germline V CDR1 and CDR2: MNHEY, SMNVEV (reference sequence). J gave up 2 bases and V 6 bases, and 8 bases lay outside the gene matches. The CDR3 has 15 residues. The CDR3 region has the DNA TGTGCCAGCAGACGCGGACAGGGGTTCCCCTACGAGCAGTACTTC. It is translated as CASRRGQGFPYEQYF.

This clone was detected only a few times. The DNA for the CDR3 is TGCGCCAGCAGTGGATTAGCGGGAACCTACGAGCAGTACTTC. As protein: CASSGLAGTYEQYF. The chain joins TRBV10-2 to TRBJ2-7, with 8 nucleotides matching TRBD2. The CDR3 covers 14 residues. V lost 4 bases, J lost 2 bases, and 4 bases stayed unmatched. Per the germline V gene, CDR1 is WSHSY and CDR2 is SAAADI.

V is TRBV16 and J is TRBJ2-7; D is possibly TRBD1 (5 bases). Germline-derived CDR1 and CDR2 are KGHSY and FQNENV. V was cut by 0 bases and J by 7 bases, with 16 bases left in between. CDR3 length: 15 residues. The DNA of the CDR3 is TGTGCCAGCAGCCAATCTCGGACATGGGCAGGGGAGCAGTACTTC. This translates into CASSQSRTWAGEQYF.

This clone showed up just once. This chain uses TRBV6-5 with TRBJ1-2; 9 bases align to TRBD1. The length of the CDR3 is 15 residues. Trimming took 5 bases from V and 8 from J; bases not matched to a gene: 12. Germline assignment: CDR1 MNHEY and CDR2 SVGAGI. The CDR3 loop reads CASSPSGGQGWGYTF. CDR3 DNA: TGTGCCAGCAGTCCATCAGGGGGACAGGGCTGGGGCTACACCTTC.

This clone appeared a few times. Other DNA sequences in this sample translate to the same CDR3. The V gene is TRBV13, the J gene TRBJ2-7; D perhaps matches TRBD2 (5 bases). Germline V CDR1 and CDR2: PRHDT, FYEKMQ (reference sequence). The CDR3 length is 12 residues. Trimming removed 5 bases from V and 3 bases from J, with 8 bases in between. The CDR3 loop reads CASSARGYEQYF. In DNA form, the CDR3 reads TGTGCCAGCAGCGCCCGGGGCTACGAGCAGTACTTC. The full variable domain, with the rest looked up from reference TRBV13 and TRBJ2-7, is AAGVIQSPRHLIKEKRETATLKCYPIPRHDTVYWYQQGPGQDPQFLISFYEKMQSDKGSIPDRFSAQQFSDYHSELNMSSLELGDSALYFCASSARGYEQYFGPGTRLTVT.

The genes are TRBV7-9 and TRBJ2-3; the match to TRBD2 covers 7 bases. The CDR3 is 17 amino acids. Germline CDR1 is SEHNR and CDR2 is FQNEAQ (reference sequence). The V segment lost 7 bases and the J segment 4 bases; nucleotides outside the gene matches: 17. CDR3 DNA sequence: TGTGCCAGCATCGCGCCCCGGGGCGGGAGTATAGCAGATACGCAGTATTTT. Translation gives CASIAPRGGSIADTQYF.

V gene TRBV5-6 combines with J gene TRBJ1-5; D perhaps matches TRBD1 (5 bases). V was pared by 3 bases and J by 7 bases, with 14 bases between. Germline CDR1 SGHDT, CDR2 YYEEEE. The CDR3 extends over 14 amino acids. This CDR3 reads CASSSGGVRQPQHF. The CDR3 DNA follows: TGTGCCAGCAGCTCTGGGGGGGTAAGGCAGCCCCAGCATTTT. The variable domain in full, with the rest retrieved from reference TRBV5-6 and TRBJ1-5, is DAGVTQSPTHLIKTRGQQVTLRCSPKSGHDTVSWYQQALGQGPQFIFQYYEEEERQRGNFPDRFSGHQFPNYSSELNVNALLLGDSALYLCASSSGGVRQPQHFGDGTRLSIL.

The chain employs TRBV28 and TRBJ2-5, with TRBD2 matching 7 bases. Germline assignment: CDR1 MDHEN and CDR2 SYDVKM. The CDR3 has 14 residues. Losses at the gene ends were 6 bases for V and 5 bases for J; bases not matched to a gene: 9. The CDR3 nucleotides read TGTGCCAGCAGGGTCGGGGGGAGAAGGGAGACCCAGTACTTC. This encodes CASRVGGRRETQYF.

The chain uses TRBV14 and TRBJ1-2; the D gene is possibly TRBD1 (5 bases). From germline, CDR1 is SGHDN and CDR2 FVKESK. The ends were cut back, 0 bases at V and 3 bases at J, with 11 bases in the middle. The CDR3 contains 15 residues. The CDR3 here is CASSQDLQGYYGYTF. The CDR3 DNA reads TGTGCCAGCAGCCAAGATCTGCAGGGTTACTATGGCTACACCTTC. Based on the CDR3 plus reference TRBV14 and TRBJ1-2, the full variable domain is EAGVTQFPSHSVIEKGQTVTLRCDPISGHDNLYWYRRVMGKEIKFLLHFVKESKQDESGMPNNRFLAERTGGTYSTLKVQPAELEDSGVYFCASSQDLQGYYGYTFGSGTRLTVV.

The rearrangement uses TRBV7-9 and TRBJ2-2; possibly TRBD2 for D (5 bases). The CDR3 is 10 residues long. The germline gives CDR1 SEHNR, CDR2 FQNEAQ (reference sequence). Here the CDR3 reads CAVRAGELFF. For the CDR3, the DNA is TGTGCGGTGAGGGCCGGGGAGCTGTTTTTT.

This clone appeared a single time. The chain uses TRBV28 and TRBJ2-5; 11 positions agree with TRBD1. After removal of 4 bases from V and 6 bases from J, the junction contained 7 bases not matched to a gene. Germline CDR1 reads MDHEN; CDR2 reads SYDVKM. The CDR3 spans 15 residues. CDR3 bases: TGTGCCAGCAGTTCCCCGGACAGGGGGCCGAAGACCCAGTACTTC. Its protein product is CASSSPDRGPKTQYF.

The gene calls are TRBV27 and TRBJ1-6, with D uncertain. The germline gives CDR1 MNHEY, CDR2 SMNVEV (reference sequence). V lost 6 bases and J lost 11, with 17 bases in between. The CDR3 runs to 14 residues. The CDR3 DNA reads TGTGCCAGCAGAGGGTTGGGAGAGTCAGCACCCCTCCACTTT. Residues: CASRGLGESAPLHF.

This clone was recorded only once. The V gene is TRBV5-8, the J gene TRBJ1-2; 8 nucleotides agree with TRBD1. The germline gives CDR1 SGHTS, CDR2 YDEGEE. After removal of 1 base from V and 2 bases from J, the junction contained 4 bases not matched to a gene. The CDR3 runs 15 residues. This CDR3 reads CASSLSTGANYGYTF. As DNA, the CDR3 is TGTGCCAGCAGCTTGTCGACAGGGGCCAACTATGGCTACACCTTC.

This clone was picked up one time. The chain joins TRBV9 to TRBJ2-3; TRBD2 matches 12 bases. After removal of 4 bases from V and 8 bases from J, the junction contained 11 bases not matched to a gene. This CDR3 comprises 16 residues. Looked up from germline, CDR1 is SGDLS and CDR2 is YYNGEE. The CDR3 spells CASSMTSGSGESTQYF. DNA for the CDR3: TGTGCCAGCAGCATGACTAGCGGGAGTGGGGAGAGTACGCAGTATTTT.

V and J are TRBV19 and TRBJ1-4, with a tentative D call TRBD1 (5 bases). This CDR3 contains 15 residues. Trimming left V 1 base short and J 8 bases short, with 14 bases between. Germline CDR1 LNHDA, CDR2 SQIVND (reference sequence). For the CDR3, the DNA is TGTGCCAGTAGTATAGGTCCCTCACGGGGGGAAAAACTGTTTTTT. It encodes CASSIGPSRGEKLFF.

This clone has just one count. The CDR3 coding sequence is TGTGCCAGCAGCTTGGGGGGAAGGAACACTGAAGCTTTCTTT. Translating it yields CASSLGGRNTEAFF. The V and J genes are TRBV13 and TRBJ1-1, with a tentative D call TRBD1 (5 bases). The CDR3 runs 14 residues. Germline loops: CDR1 PRHDT, CDR2 FYEKMQ (reference sequence). The V gene lost 3 bases and the J gene lost 1 base, with 9 bases spanning the gap.

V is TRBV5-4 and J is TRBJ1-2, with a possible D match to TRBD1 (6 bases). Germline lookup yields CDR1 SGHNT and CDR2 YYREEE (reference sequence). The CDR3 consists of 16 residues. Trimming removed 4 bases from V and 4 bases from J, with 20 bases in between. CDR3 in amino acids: CASSAEPGQRSYGYTF. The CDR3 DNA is TGTGCCAGCAGCGCAGAACCGGGACAAAGGAGCTATGGCTACACCTTC. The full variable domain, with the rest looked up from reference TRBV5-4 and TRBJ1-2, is ETGVTQSPTHLIKTRGQQVTLRCSSQSGHNTVSWYQQALGQGPQFIFQYYREEENGRGNFPPRFSGLQFPNYSSELNVNALELDDSALYLCASSAEPGQRSYGYTFGSGTRLTVV.

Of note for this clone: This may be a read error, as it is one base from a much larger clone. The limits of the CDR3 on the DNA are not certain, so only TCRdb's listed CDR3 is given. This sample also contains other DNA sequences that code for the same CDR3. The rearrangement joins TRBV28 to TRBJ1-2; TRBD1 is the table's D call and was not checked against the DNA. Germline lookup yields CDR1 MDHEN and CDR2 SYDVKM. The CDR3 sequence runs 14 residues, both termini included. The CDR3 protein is CASSLVGTGTGYTF.

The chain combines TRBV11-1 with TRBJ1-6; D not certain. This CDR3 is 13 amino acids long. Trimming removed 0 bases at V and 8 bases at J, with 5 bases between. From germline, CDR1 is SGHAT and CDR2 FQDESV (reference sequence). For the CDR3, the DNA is TGTGCCAGCAGCTTAGCGCAGGATTCACCCCTCCACTTT. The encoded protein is CASSLAQDSPLHF.

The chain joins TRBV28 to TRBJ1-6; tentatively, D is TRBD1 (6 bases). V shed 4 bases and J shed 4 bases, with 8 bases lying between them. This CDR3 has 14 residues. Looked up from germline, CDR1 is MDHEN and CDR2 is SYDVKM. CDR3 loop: CASSYREYNSPLHF. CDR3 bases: TGTGCCAGCAGTTACAGGGAGTATAATTCACCCCTCCACTTT. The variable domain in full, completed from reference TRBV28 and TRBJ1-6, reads DVKVTQSSRYLVKRTGEKVFLECVQDMDHENMFWYRQDPGLGLRLIYFSYDVKMKEKGDIPEGYSVSREKKERFSLILESASTNQTSMYLCASSYREYNSPLHFGNGTRLTVT.

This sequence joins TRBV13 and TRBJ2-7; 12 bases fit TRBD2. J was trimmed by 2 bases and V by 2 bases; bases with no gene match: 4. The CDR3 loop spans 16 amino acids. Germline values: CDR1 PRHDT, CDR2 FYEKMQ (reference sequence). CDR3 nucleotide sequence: TGTGCCAGCAGCTTACTAGCGGGAGGGGGGGCCTACGAGCAGTACTTC. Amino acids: CASSLLAGGGAYEQYF.